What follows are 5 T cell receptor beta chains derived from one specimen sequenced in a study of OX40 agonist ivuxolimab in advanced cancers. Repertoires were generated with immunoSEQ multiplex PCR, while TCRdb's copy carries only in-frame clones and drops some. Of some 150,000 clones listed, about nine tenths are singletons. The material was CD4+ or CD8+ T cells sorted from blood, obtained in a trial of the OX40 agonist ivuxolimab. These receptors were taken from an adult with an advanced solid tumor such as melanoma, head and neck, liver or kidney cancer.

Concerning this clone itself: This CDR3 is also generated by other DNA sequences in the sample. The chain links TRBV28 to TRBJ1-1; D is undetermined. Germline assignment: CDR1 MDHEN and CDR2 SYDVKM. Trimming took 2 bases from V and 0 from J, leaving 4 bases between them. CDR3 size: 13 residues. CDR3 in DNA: TGTGCCAGCAGTTTAGTGATGAACACTGAAGCTTTCTTT. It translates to CASSLVMNTEAFF.

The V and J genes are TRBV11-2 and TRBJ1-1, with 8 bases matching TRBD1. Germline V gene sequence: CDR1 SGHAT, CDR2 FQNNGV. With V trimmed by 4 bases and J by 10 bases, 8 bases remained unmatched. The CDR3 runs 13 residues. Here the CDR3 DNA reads TGTGCCAGCAGCTCCGGACAGGGCCCCAGAGCTTTCTTT. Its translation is CASSSGQGPRAFF.

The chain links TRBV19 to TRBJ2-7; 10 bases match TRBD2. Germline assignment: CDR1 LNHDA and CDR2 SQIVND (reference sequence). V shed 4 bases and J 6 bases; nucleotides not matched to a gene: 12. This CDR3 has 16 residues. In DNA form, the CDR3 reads TGTGCCAGTAGTAAGGCCCTAGCGGGAGTTCGGCTCGAGCAGTACTTC. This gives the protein CASSKALAGVRLEQYF.

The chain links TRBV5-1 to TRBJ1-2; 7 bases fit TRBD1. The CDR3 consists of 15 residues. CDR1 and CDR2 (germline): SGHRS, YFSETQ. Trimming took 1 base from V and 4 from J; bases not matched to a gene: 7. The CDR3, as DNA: TGCGCCAGCAGCTTGAAAGGGGGACAGCCCTATGGCTACACCTTC. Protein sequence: CASSLKGGQPYGYTF.

The CDR3, as DNA: TGTGCCAGCAGCAGGGACAGGTCCAATGAGCAGTTCTTC. Protein: CASSRDRSNEQFF. The V and J genes are TRBV7-6 and TRBJ2-1, with 8 bases matching TRBD1. Germline CDR1 reads SGHVS; CDR2 reads FNYEAQ. The V segment lost 5 bases and the J segment 6 bases; nucleotides outside the gene matches: 3. CDR3 length: 13 residues.